One sample yielded the 27 T cell receptor beta chains listed below, sequenced in a study of shared T cell receptors in the human thymus. Here immunoSEQ multiplex PCR was the method, and the copy in TCRdb shows in-frame clones only, minus some. The sample comprises fewer than 700,000 clones, 85% to 90% of which are singletons, and 0.0095% to 0.011% rests with the top ten. This sample was also put to use in a study of human thymus T cells.

Sequencing used thymocytes. The receptors here all came from a boy in the first two years of life with a congenital heart defect.

Remarks on this clone: The identical CDR3 is also encoded by other nucleotide sequences in the sample. The rearrangement uses TRBV5-1 and TRBJ2-7; the match to TRBD2 covers 13 bases. The CDR3 is 17 amino acids. V was pared by 5 bases and J by 3 bases, with 11 bases of the junction left unmatched. CDR1 and CDR2 (germline): SGHRS, YFSETQ. CDR3 coding DNA: TGCGCCAGCAGACCCTGGACTAGCGGGAGCGCCGGCTACGAGCAGTACTTC. It yields the protein CASRPWTSGSAGYEQYF.

The rearrangement uses TRBV27 and TRBJ1-5; 7 bases are a match to TRBD1. Trimming took 8 bases from V and 6 from J; bases not matched to a gene: 13. This CDR3 is 15 amino acids long. In germline, CDR1 is MNHEY, CDR2 SMNVEV (reference sequence). The CDR3 region is CASSLGTGETQPQHF. The CDR3 nucleotides read TGTGCCAGCTCTCTTGGAACAGGGGAAACTCAGCCCCAGCATTTT.

The V and J genes are TRBV27 and TRBJ1-5; 7 bases agree with TRBD1. The trim removed 6 bases at V and 0 bases at J, leaving 5 bases unmatched. The CDR3 runs to 15 residues. In germline, CDR1 is MNHEY, CDR2 SMNVEV (reference sequence). The CDR3 nucleotides read TGTGCCAGCAGGAGGACAGGCGATAGCAATCAGCCCCAGCATTTT. Protein: CASRRTGDSNQPQHF.

A note on this clone: Without the conserved terminal phenylalanine or tryptophan, this CDR3 likely stems from a read error. The DNA is omitted, as the CDR3 cannot be located on it reliably, and the CDR3 follows TCRdb's listing. The chain is built from TRBV6-5 and TRBJ2-7; the D call in the table, TRBD2, was not verified against the DNA. The CDR3 contains 13 residues when both ends are counted. From germline, CDR1 is MNHEY and CDR2 SVGAGI. CDR3 sequence: CASSYLTSVPEVL.

The V gene is TRBV29-1, the J gene TRBJ2-3, with TRBD2 matching 9 bases. CDR1 is SQVTM, CDR2 ANQGSEA, per germline. J lost 7 bases, V lost 6 bases, and 11 bases had no gene match. CDR3 length equals 14 residues. The CDR3 nucleotides read TGCAGCGTGGGGGGGACTAGCCCCGGGAATACGCAGTATTTT. It translates to CSVGGTSPGNTQYF.

This clone was observed once. This chain joins TRBV30 and TRBJ2-7; 12 nucleotides align to TRBD2. V lost 6 bases to trimming and J lost 2 bases; unmatched junction nucleotides: 5. The CDR3 spans 14 residues. CDR1 and CDR2 (germline): GTSNPN, SVGIG (reference sequence). The CDR3 bases are TGTGCCTGTCTAGCGGGAGGGCCCCCCTACGAGCAGTACTTC. Its protein product is CACLAGGPPYEQYF.

CDR3 coding DNA: TGTGCCAGCAGCGTGGGTCGACAGGTTTACTCCTACAATGAGCAGTTCTTC. This sequence encodes CASSVGRQVYSYNEQFF. The J gene is TRBJ2-1, the V gene TRBV5-6; D may be TRBD1 (6 bases). Germline CDR1 and CDR2: SGHDT and YYEEEE. With 4 bases removed from V and 0 bases from J, the gap between germline ends came to 17 bases. The CDR3 has 17 residues.

Worth noting for this clone: The same CDR3 is also encoded by other DNA sequences in this sample. This sequence joins TRBV2 and TRBJ2-5; D is possibly TRBD1 (5 bases). The CDR3 totals 12 residues. Germline V gene data show CDR1 as SNHLY and CDR2 as FYNNEI. Trimming removed 6 bases at V and 2 bases at J, with 7 bases between. This CDR3 is CASRDKQETQYF. CDR3 nucleotide sequence: TGTGCCAGCAGGGACAAGCAAGAGACCCAGTACTTC.

This sequence joins TRBV28 and TRBJ2-7, with 8 nucleotides matching TRBD2. V shed 3 bases, J shed 6 bases, and the junction held 4 bases outside the gene matches. CDR3 length equals 13 residues. Germline V gene sequence: CDR1 MDHEN, CDR2 SYDVKM. This chain's CDR3 is CASSFNGRGEQYF. In DNA form, the CDR3 reads TGTGCCAGCAGTTTTAACGGGAGGGGCGAGCAGTACTTC.

V gene TRBV9 combines with J gene TRBJ2-3, with D possibly being TRBD1 (6 bases). CDR3 size: 17 residues. Germline assignment: CDR1 SGDLS and CDR2 YYNGEE. The V end was cut by 4 bases, the J end by 2 bases, with 20 bases between. This CDR3 reads CASSPPPLRGATDTQYF. As DNA, the CDR3 is TGTGCCAGCAGCCCCCCTCCTCTCAGGGGCGCCACAGATACGCAGTATTTT. The full variable domain, rest sourced from reference TRBV9 and TRBJ2-3, is DSGVTQTPKHLITATGQRVTLRCSPRSGDLSVYWYQQSLDQGLQFLIQYYNGEERAKGNILERFSAQQFPDLHSELNLSSLELGDSALYFCASSPPPLRGATDTQYFGPGTRLTVL.

The chain is built from TRBV29-1 and TRBJ2-3; 8 nucleotides agree with TRBD1. This CDR3 region has 15 residues. V lost 3 bases to trimming and J lost 0 bases; unmatched junction nucleotides: 5. Germline V CDR1 and CDR2: SQVTM, ANQGSEA. The CDR3 nucleotides read TGCAGCGTTGAGGCAGGGGGCCGCAGCACAGATACGCAGTATTTT. Translation gives CSVEAGGRSTDTQYF.

The V call is TRBV19, the J call TRBJ2-3; no clear D. V gave up 0 bases and J gave up 4 bases, with 5 bases separating them. The V gene's germline CDR1 is LNHDA and CDR2 SQIVND (reference sequence). The CDR3 contains 13 residues. The CDR3 spells CASSIDPADTQYF. CDR3 in DNA: TGTGCCAGTAGTATAGATCCGGCAGATACGCAGTATTTT.

Only a few counts were recorded for this clone. This chain connects TRBV6-6 to TRBJ2-7, with 12 positions matching TRBD2. Germline CDR1 is MNHNY and CDR2 is SVGAGI (reference sequence). CDR3 length equals 16 residues. V lost 4 bases, J lost 5 bases, and 9 bases stayed unmatched. The CDR3 here is CASSFPNTSGRNEQYF. CDR3 sequence (DNA): TGTGCCAGCAGTTTCCCCAACACTAGCGGGAGGAACGAGCAGTACTTC.

This chain uses TRBV30 with TRBJ2-2; 12 bases are a match to TRBD1. The CDR3 length is 15 residues. From germline, CDR1 is GTSNPN and CDR2 SVGIG (reference sequence). The V segment lost 5 bases and the J segment 3 bases; nucleotides outside the gene matches: 4. As DNA, the CDR3 is TGTGCCTGGGGGGGACAGGGGGCATACACCGGGGAGCTGTTTTTT. It translates to CAWGGQGAYTGELFF.

This clone was recorded only once. This chain uses TRBV4-1 with TRBJ1-1; 8 bases fit TRBD1. The CDR3 is 15 residues long. Germline assignment: CDR1 MGHRA and CDR2 YSYEKL. Trimming removed 0 bases from V and 1 base from J; junction bases left unmatched: 1. DNA for the CDR3: TGCGCCAGCAGCCAAGAGGGACAGGAGAACACTGAAGCTTTCTTT. Amino acids: CASSQEGQENTEAFF.

The chain carries TRBV4-1 and TRBJ2-7; 13 bases agree with TRBD2. The germline V gene has CDR1 MGHRA and CDR2 YSYEKL. CDR3 length: 17 residues. V lost 5 bases to trimming and J lost 5 bases; unmatched junction nucleotides: 12. The CDR3, as DNA: TGCGCCAGCAGCAAACTAGCGGGAGGGGCCCCTAAAAACGAGCAGTACTTC. Translating it yields CASSKLAGGAPKNEQYF.

The chain carries TRBV18 and TRBJ2-3; no firm D call. Germline values: CDR1 KGHSH, CDR2 LQKENI. The CDR3 covers 17 residues. Between the trimmed V and J ends, which lost 0 bases and 6 bases, there was a span of 19 bases. CDR3 in DNA: TGTGCCAGCTCACCACCTTGGCTTTTAGCTTATTCGGATACGCAGTATTTT. This codes for CASSPPWLLAYSDTQYF.

This clone has only a few counts. The chain has TRBV4-3 and TRBJ2-6; TRBD2 is a possible D gene (6 bases). Germline V CDR1 and CDR2: LGHNA, YSLEER. With 0 bases removed from V and 2 bases from J, the gap between germline ends came to 8 bases. This CDR3 is 16 amino acids long. DNA for the CDR3: TGCGCCAGCAGCCAAGATCGGAGGGCTGGGGCCAACGTCCTGACTTTC. This sequence encodes CASSQDRRAGANVLTF.

The chain has TRBV5-5 and TRBJ2-7, with TRBD1 matching 9 bases. Trimming removed 3 bases from V and 0 bases from J; junction bases left unmatched: 4. The length of the CDR3 is 15 residues. Per germline, CDR1 SGHKS and CDR2 YYEKEE (reference sequence). The CDR3 spells CASSWEQGASYEQYF. The CDR3, as DNA: TGTGCCAGCAGCTGGGAACAGGGGGCCTCCTACGAGCAGTACTTC.

The chain recombines TRBV4-1 with TRBJ2-7; D is perhaps TRBD1 (6 bases). V gave up 3 bases and J gave up 3 bases, with 15 bases separating them. The germline V gene encodes CDR1 MGHRA and CDR2 YSYEKL. The CDR3 is 15 residues long. The CDR3 spells CASSHPGHAIYEQYF. CDR3 sequence (DNA): TGCGCCAGCAGCCACCCGGGACACGCGATCTACGAGCAGTACTTC.

A word on this clone: The identical CDR3 is also encoded by other nucleotide sequences in the sample. The chain has TRBV28 and TRBJ2-5; 9 positions match TRBD1. Germline V gives CDR1 MDHEN, CDR2 SYDVKM. The length of the CDR3 is 14 residues. J gave up 1 base and V 5 bases, and 2 bases lay outside the gene matches. The CDR3 spells CASSRDRVQETQYF. DNA of the CDR3: TGTGCCAGCAGTCGGGACAGGGTCCAAGAGACCCAGTACTTC.

A few counts support this clone. The chain uses TRBV19 and TRBJ2-7, with TRBD1 matching over 9 bases. The CDR3 has 14 residues. V lost 5 bases and J lost 5; bases outside the gene matches: 7. CDR1 and CDR2 (germline): LNHDA, SQIVND (reference sequence). Here the CDR3 reads CASSARDRVNEQYF. The CDR3 region has the DNA TGTGCCAGTAGTGCCCGGGACAGGGTAAACGAGCAGTACTTC.

This chain connects TRBV5-1 to TRBJ2-3; 14 bases are shared with TRBD2. Germline CDR1 is SGHRS and CDR2 is YFSETQ. After removal of 3 bases from V and 6 bases from J, the junction contained 6 bases not matched to a gene. The CDR3 runs 16 residues. Here the CDR3 DNA reads TGCGCCAGCAGCTGGGGACTAGCGGGAGAGCCGGATACGCAGTATTTT. This translates into CASSWGLAGEPDTQYF.

The chain has TRBV28 and TRBJ2-5; a weak D match, TRBD2 (5 bases). The V and J ends lost 2 bases and 1 base respectively, with 8 bases between them. The germline V gene has CDR1 MDHEN and CDR2 SYDVKM. The CDR3 consists of 14 residues. The CDR3 protein is CASSLRGFQETQYF. Here the CDR3 DNA reads TGTGCCAGCAGTTTACGGGGTTTCCAAGAGACCCAGTACTTC.

The chain has TRBV5-4 and TRBJ2-7; TRBD2 aligns across 9 bases. Germline CDR1 is SGHNT and CDR2 is YYREEE (reference sequence). The CDR3 totals 16 residues. V was clipped by 4 bases and J by 5 bases; unmatched bases: 13. In DNA, the CDR3 is TGTGCCAGCAGCGGGGCGGGAGGGAAGGGGTTTCACGAGCAGTACTTC. It yields the protein CASSGAGGKGFHEQYF.

The rearrangement joins TRBV29-1 to TRBJ2-3, with D possibly matching TRBD2 (6 bases). Trimming left V 4 bases short and J 0 bases short, with 23 bases between. The V gene's germline CDR1 is SQVTM and CDR2 ANQGSEA. This CDR3 is built from 18 residues. This chain's CDR3 is CSVGIGPGADTSTDTQYF. The DNA for the CDR3 is TGCAGCGTTGGGATCGGACCGGGAGCTGATACTAGCACAGATACGCAGTATTTT.

CDR3 sequence reads: CASSFAGSTDTQYF. The DNA for the CDR3 is TGTGCCAGCAGCTTTGCCGGGAGCACAGATACGCAGTATTTT. This sequence joins TRBV11-3 and TRBJ2-3; no firm D call. The CDR3 consists of 14 residues. The V and J ends lost 3 bases and 0 bases respectively, with 7 bases between them. CDR1 and CDR2 (germline): SGHNT, YENEEA.